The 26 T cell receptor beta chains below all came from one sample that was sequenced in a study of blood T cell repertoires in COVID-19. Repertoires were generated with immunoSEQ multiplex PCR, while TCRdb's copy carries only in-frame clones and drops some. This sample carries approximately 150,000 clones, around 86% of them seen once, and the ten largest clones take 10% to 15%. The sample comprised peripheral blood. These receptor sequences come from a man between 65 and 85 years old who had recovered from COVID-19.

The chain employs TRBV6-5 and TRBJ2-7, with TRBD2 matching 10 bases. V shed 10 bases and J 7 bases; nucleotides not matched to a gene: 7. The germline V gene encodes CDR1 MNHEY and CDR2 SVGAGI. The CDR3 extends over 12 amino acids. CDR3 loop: CATSGSGWEQYF. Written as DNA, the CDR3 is TGTGCCACTAGCGGGAGCGGGTGGGAGCAGTACTTC.

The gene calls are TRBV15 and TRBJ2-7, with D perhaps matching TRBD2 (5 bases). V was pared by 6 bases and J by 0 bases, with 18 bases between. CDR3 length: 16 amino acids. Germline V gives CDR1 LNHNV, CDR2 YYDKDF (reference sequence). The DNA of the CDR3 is TGTGCCACCAGAGGAACCCTAGCCGCGAGCTCCTACGAGCAGTACTTC. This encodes CATRGTLAASSYEQYF.

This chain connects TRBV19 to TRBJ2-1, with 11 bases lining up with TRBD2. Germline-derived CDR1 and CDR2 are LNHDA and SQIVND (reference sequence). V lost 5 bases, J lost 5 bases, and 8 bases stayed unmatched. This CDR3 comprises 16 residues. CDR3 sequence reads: CASSPGWTSGHNEQFF. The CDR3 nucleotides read TGTGCCAGTAGTCCCGGGTGGACTAGCGGGCACAATGAGCAGTTCTTC.

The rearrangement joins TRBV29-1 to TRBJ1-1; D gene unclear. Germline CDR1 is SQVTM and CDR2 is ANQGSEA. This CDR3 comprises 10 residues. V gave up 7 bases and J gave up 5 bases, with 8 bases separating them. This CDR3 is CSAGGTEAFF. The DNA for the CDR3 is TGCAGCGCCGGAGGGACTGAAGCTTTCTTT.

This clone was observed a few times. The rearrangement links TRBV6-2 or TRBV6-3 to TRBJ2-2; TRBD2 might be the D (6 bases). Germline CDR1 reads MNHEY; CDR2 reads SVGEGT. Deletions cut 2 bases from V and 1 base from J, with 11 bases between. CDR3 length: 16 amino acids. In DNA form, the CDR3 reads TGTGCCAGCAGTTACGTAGGGCGGGAGAACACCGGGGAGCTGTTTTTT. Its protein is CASSYVGRENTGELFF.

The CDR3 loop is CASSKAGGVDTQYF. CDR3 sequence (DNA): TGTGCCAGCAGCAAGGCGGGAGGAGTAGATACGCAGTATTTT. This chain joins TRBV25-1 and TRBJ2-3; 8 bases fit TRBD2. The trim removed 6 bases at V and 5 bases at J, leaving 7 bases unmatched. This CDR3 has 14 amino acids. CDR1 MGHDK and CDR2 SYGVNS come from the germline V gene.

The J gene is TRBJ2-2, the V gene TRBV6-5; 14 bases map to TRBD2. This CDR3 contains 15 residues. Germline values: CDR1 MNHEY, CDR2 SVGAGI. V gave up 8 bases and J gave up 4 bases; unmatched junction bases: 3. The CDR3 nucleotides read TGTGCCAGCGGGACTAGCGGGAGTGTCACCGGGGAGCTGTTTTTT. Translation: CASGTSGSVTGELFF.

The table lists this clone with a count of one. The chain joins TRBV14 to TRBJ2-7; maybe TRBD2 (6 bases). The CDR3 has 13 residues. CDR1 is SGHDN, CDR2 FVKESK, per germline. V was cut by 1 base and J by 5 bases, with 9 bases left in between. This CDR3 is CASSQVAGNEQYF. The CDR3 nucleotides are TGTGCCAGCAGCCAAGTTGCGGGGAACGAGCAGTACTTC.

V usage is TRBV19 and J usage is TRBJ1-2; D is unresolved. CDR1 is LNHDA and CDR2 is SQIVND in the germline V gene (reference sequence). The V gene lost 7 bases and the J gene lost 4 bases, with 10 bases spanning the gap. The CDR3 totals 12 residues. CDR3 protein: CASTAGGYGYTF. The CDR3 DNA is TGTGCCAGTACCGCGGGAGGCTATGGCTACACCTTC.

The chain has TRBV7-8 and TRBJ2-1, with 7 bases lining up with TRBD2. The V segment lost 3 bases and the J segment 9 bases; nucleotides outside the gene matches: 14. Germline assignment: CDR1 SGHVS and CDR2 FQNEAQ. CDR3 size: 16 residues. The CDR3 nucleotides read TGTGCCAGCAGCTTTTTTGTAGCGGGCGGGGCAAGTGAGCAGTTCTTC. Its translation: CASSFFVAGGASEQFF.

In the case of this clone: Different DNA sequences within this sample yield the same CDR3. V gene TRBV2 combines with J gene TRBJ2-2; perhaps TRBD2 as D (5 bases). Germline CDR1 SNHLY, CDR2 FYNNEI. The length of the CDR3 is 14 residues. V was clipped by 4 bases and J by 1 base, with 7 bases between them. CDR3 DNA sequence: TGTGCCAGCAGTGGGGCGGGGAACACCGGGGAGCTGTTTTTT. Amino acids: CASSGAGNTGELFF.

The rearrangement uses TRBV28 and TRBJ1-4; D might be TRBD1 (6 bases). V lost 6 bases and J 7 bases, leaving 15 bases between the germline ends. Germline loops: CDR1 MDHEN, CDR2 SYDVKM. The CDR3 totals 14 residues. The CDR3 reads CASRRGGRVEKLFF. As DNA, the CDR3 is TGTGCCAGCAGGAGAGGGGGTAGGGTTGAAAAACTGTTTTTT.

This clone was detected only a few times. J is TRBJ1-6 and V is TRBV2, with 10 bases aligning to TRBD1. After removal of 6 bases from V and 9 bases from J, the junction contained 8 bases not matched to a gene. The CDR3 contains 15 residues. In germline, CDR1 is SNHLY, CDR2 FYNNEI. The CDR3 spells CASRPTRDRGSPLHF. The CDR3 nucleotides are TGTGCCAGCAGACCAACCCGGGACAGGGGTTCACCCCTCCACTTT.

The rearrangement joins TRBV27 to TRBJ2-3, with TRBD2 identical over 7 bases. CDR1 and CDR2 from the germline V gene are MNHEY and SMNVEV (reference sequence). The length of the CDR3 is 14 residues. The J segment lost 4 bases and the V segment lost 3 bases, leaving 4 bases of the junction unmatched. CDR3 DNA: TGTGCCAGCAGTTTTGGGAGGGTCGCAGATACGCAGTATTTT. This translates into CASSFGRVADTQYF.

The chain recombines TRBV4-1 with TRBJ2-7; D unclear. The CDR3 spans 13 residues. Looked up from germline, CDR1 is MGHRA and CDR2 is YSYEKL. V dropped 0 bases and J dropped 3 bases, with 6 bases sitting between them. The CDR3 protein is CASSQDRFYEQYF. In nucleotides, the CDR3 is TGCGCCAGCAGCCAAGATCGGTTCTACGAGCAGTACTTC.

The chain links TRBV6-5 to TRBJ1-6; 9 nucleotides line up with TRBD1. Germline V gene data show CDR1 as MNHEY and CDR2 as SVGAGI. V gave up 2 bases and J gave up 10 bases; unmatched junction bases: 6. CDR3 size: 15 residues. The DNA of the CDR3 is TGTGCCAGCAGTTACCGCGACAGGGGGAGCTCACCCCTCCACTTT. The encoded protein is CASSYRDRGSSPLHF.

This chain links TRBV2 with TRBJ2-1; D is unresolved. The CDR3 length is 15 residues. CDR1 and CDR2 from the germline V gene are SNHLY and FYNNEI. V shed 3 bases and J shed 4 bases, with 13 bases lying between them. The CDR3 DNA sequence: TGTGCCAGCAGTGATGACTTCTCCTCGTACAATGAGCAGTTCTTC. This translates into CASSDDFSSYNEQFF.

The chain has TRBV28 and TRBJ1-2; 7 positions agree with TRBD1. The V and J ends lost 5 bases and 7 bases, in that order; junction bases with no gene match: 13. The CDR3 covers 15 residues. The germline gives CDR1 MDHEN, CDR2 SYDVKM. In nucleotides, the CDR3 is TGTGCCAGCAGTGCTCCGACAGGGTTATTCGGTGGCTACACCTTC. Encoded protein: CASSAPTGLFGGYTF.

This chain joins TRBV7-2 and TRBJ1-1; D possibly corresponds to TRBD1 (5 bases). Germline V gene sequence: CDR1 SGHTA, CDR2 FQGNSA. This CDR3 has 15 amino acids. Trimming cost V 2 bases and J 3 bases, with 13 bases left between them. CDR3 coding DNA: TGTGCCAGCAGCTTAAGTTCCACAGGACACACTGAAGCTTTCTTT. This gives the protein CASSLSSTGHTEAFF. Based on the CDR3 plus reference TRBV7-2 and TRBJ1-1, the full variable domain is GAGVSQSPSNKVTEKGKDVELRCDPISGHTALYWYRQSLGQGLEFLIYFQGNSAPDKSGLPSDRFSAERTGGSVSTLTIQRTQQEDSAVYLCASSLSSTGHTEAFFGQGTRLTVV.

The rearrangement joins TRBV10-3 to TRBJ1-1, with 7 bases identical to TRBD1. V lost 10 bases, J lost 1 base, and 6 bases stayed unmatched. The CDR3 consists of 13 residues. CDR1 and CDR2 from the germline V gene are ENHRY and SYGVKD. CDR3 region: CATLRQGNTEAFF. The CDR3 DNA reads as TGTGCCACCCTTCGACAGGGGAACACTGAAGCTTTCTTT.

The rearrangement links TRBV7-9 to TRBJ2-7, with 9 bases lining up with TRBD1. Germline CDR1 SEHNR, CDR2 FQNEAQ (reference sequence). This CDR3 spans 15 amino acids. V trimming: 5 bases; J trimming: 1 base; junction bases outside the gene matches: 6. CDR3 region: CASSGGTGSSYEQYF. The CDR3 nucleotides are TGTGCCAGCAGCGGGGGGACAGGGAGTTCCTACGAGCAGTACTTC.

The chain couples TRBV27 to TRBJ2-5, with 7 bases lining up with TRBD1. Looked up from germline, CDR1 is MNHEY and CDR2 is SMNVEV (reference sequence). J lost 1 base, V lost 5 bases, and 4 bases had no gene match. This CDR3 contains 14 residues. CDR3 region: CASSVNRGQETQYF. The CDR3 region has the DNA TGTGCCAGCAGTGTGAACAGGGGCCAAGAGACCCAGTACTTC.

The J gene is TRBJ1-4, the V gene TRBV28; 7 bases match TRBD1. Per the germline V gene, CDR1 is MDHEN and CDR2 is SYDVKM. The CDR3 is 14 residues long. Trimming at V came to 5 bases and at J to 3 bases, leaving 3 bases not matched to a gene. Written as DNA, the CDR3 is TGTGCCAGCAGTAGACAGGGATCTAATGAAAAACTGTTTTTT. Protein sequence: CASSRQGSNEKLFF.

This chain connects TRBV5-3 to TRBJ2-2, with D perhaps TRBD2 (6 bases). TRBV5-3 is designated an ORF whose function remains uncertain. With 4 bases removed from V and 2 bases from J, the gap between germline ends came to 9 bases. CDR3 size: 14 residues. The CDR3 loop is CARSGGENTGELFF. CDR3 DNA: TGTGCCAGAAGCGGCGGGGAAAACACCGGGGAGCTGTTTTTT.

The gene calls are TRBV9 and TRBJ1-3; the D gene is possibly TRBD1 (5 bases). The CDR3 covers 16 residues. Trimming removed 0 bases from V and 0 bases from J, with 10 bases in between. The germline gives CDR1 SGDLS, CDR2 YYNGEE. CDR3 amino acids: CASSVEQARSGNTIYF. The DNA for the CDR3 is TGTGCCAGCAGCGTAGAACAGGCTCGCTCTGGAAACACCATATATTTT.

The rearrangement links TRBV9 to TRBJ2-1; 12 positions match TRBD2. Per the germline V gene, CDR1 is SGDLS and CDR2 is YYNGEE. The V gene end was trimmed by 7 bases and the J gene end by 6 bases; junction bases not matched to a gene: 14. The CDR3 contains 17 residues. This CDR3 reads CASQTSGSLGGSNEQFF. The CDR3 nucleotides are TGTGCCAGCCAGACTAGCGGGAGCCTAGGGGGGAGCAATGAGCAGTTCTTC.